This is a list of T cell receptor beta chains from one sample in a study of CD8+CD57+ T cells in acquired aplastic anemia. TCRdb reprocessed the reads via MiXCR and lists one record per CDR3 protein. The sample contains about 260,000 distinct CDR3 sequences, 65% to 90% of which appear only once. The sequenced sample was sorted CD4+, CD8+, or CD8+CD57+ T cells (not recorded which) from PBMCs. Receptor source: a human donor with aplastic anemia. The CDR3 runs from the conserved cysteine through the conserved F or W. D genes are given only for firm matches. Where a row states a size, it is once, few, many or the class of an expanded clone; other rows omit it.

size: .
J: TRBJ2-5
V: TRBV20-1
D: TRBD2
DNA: TGCAGTGCATGGGCTAGCCGAGCGGGAGGGTGGGAGACCCAGTACTTC
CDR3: CSAWASRAGGWETQYF

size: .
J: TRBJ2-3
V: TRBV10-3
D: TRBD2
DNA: TGTGCCATCAGGGGGGCGGGGGGCATCACAGATACGCAGTATTTT
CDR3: CAIRGAGGITDTQYF

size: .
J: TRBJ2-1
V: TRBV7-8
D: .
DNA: TGTGCCAGCAGCTTGCCTAGCAGCAGGGGAAGCGATGAGCAGTTCTTC
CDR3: CASSLPSSRGSDEQFF

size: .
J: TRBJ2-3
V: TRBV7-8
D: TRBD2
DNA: TGTGCCAGCAGCCAGACGGGAGGTCCAGATACGCAGTATTTT
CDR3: CASSQTGGPDTQYF

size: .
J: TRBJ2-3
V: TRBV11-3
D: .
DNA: TGTGCCAGCAGCCTAGATGACGCAGTCGAGGATACGCAGTATTTT
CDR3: CASSLDDAVEDTQYF

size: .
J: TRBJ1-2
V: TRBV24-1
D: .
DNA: TGTGCCACCAGTGATTTGAAAAGCTCGGGGCACACCTTC
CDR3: CATSDLKSSGHTF

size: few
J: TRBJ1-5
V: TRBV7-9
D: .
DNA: TGTGCCAGCAGCTTAGGGGGTAGCTACGGGGCCAACGTCCATTTT
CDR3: CASSLGGSYGANVHF

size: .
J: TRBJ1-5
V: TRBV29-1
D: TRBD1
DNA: TGCAGCGTTAGGCAGGGGGTGGATCAGCCCCAGCATTTT
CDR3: CSVRQGVDQPQHF

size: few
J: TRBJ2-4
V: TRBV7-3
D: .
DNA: TGTGCCAGCGGCGGAGCTGGGGGCATTCAGTACTTC
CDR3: CASGGAGGIQYF

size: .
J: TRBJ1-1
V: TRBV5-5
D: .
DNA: TGTGCCAGCAGCTTAGATCTAAGACGGCCGAACACTGAAGCTTTCTTT
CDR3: CASSLDLRRPNTEAFF

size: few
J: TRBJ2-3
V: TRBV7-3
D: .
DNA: TGTGCCAGCAGCTTAGAGGGAGGTCGGGATACGCAGTATTTT
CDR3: CASSLEGGRDTQYF

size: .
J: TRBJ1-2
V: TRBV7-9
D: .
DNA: TGTGCCAGCAGCTGTCAAAGAAGTGGGGGGAGTTATGGCTACACCTTC
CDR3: CASSCQRSGGSYGYTF

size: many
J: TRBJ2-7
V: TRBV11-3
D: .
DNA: TGTGCCAGCAGCTTAGATCTGACAGTACTCTACGAGCAGTACTTC
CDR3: CASSLDLTVLYEQYF

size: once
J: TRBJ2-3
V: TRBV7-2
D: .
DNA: TGTGCCAGCAGCTTAGGAGGGTGTCGAAGCTTTCTTTATTTT
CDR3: CASSLGGCRSFLYF

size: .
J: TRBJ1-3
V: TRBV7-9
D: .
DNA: TGTGCCAGCAGGTGGGCGGCAGTTACTGGAAACACCATATATTTT
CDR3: CASRWAAVTGNTIYF

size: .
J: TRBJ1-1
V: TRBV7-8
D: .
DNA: TGTGCCAGCAGCTCCGTCCAGGGAGGGGAGACTCAGTATTTCTTT
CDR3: CASSSVQGGETQYFF

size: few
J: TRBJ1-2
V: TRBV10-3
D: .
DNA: TGTGCCATCAGTGAGGGGGTCGACTATGGCTACACCTTC
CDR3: CAISEGVDYGYTF

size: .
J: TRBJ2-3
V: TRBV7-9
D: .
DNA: TGTGCCAGCAGCTTCGACAGCCCTACGCAGTATTTT
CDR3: CASSFDSPTQYF

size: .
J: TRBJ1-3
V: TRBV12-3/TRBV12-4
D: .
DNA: TGTGCCAGCAGTTTTAGGGGGGCAGGGGGAAACACCATATATTTT
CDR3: CASSFRGAGGNTIYF

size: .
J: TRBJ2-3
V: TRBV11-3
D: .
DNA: TGTGCCAGCAGCCCGCGGAGTGGAGGGTCCGGAGATACGCAGTATTTT
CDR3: CASSPRSGGSGDTQYF

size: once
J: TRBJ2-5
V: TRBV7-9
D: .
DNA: TGTGCCAGCAGCTTTCAGGGGGGCACCGGGGAGACCCAGTACTTC
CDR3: CASSFQGGTGETQYF

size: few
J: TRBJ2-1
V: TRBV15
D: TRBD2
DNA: TGTGCCACCAGCAAAGACGGACTAGCGGGCAATCATGAGCAGTTCTTC
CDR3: CATSKDGLAGNHEQFF

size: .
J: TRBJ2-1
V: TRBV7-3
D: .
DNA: TGTGCCAGCAGTCCGGCGTCGTGCTACGATGAGCAGTTCTTC
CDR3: CASSPASCYDEQFF

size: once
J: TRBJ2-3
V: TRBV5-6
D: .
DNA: TGTGCCAGCAGCAGCGTAGTCGAGAATGATACGCAGTATTTT
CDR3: CASSSVVENDTQYF

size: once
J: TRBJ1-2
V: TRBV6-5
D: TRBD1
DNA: TGTGCCAGCAGTTACTCGAGGACAGGGAGCTATGGCTACACCTTC
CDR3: CASSYSRTGSYGYTF

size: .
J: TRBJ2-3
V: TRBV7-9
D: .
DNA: TGTGCCAGCAGCTTAGCGGGAGGCCCCGAGACGGAGGATTTT
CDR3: CASSLAGGPETEDF

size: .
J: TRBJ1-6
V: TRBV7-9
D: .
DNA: TGTGCCGGCAGCTCCTCCGTAGATAATTCACCCCTCCACTTT
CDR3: CAGSSSVDNSPLHF

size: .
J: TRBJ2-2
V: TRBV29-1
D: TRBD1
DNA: TGCCTCGTTGACCCCGGGACAGGGGAAGGTCCCGGGGAGCTGTTTTTT
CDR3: CLVDPGTGEGPGELFF

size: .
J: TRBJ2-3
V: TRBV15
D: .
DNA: TGTGCCACCAGCACCGATCGCGCAGGCGATACGCAGTATTTT
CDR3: CATSTDRAGDTQYF

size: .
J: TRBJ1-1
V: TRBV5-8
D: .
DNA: TGTGCCAGCAGCTTAGATCTCGGGAACACTGAAGCTTTCTTT
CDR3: CASSLDLGNTEAFF

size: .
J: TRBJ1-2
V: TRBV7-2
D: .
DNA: TGTGCCAGCAGCTCAGACTGGACGGACTCTGGAAACACCTTC
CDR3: CASSSDWTDSGNTF

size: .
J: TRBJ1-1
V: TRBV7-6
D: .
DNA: TGTGCCAGCAGCCCCCCAGAGGACGGGAACACTGAAGCTTTCTTT
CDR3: CASSPPEDGNTEAFF

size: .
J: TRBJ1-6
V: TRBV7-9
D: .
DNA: TGTGCCAGCAGCTTAGGAGAGGGCAGCTATAATTCACCCCTCCACTTT
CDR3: CASSLGEGSYNSPLHF

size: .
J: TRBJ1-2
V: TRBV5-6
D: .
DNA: TGTGCCAGCAGCGGGCAGAGGGGCGGCTACACCTTC
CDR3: CASSGQRGGYTF

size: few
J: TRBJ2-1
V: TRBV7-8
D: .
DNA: TGTGCCAGCAGCTTAGCGGGAAGTCGGGATACGCAGTATCAGTTCTTC
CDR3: CASSLAGSRDTQYQFF

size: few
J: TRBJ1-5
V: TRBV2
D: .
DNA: TGTGCCAGCAGTGAGGCGGATAGTAATCAGCCCCAGCATTTT
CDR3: CASSEADSNQPQHF

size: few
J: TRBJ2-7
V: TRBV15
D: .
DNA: TGTGCCAGCAGCGGCCGGGGCCTAGCCTATACGCAGTACTTC
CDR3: CASSGRGLAYTQYF

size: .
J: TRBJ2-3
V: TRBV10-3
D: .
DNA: TGTGCCATCAGTGAGTCAGCTTTCTCCTACACGCAGTACTTT
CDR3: CAISESAFSYTQYF

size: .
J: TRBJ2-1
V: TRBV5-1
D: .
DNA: TGCGCCAGCAGCCTCCTACAGGGAATTGTATCTGAGCAGTTCTTC
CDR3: CASSLLQGIVSEQFF

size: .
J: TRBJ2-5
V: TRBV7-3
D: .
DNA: TGTGCCAGCGGCTGGGGGGCAGGCCAAGAGACCCAGTACTTC
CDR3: CASGWGAGQETQYF

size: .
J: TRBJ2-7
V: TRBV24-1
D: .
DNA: TGTGCCACCAGTTACGATCGGACCCACTTCCGCAGTAACTTC
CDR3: CATSYDRTHFRSNF

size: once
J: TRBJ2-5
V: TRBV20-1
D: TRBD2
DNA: TGCAGTGCTAGACTCCAAGCGGGAGGTATCTCAGAGACCCAGTACTTC
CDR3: CSARLQAGGISETQYF

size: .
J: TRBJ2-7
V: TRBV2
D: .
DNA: TGTGCCAGCGGGGACGGGGGCCCAGCCTCGCAGTATTTTTTC
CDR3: CASGDGGPASQYFF

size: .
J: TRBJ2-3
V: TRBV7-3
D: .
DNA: TGTGCCAGCAGCGTAGCACTAGCTCACACAGCGCAGCAGTTT
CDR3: CASSVALAHTAQQF

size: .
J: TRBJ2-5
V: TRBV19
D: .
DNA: TGCGCCAGCAGTGTCGACGGCGGAGCCCAAGAGACCCAGTACTTC
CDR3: CASSVDGGAQETQYF